This entry concerns a single T cell receptor (beta chain). Participants were aged about 18 to 89 years, lived in 24 US areas, and enrolled virtually. The data were obtained in a study of blood T cell repertoires in COVID-19. Study details: Whether acute or convalescent, the COVID-19 samples came from the United States, Italy and Spain. Nucleic acid was either cDNA or gDNA, and it came from T cells, B-cell-depleted T cells, or PBMCs.

From germline, CDR1 is MGHRA and CDR2 YSYEKL. V was shortened by 4 bases and J by 3 bases, with 19 bases between the two germline ends. The CDR3 length is 17 residues. Under the authors' procedure: Amplification of reference gene primers provided the estimated nucleated cell counts. TCRdb's table, derived via immunoSEQ multiplex PCR, lists solely in-frame clones and lacks some. That table is the source of V, J and clone size, and D and trimming were worked out from the DNA. The sample yields a few hundred thousand clones, about 90% seen once. This TCR derives from a middle-aged man in a cohort exposed to, infected with or recovered from COVID-19 (not recorded which). J is TRBJ1-3 and V is TRBV4-1, with D perhaps matching TRBD1 (5 bases). The sample was PBMCs or T cells enriched from blood (not recorded which). The CDR3 region has the DNA TGCGCCAGCAGCCTTACTGCCGGGGGGAGACTTGGAAACACCATATATTTT. Its protein product is CASSLTAGGRLGNTIYF.